These 3 T cell receptor beta chains share one sample of origin, sequenced in a study of T cells in Graves' hyperthyroidism and ophthalmopathy. RNA transcripts provided the source from which TCR beta CDR3 regions were amplified. A set of HTBI primers served as the primers for a first-round RT-PCR of the TCR CDR3. TCRdb re-called the multiplex PCR reads through MiXCR, storing one row per CDR3 protein. The table records hundreds of thousands of distinct CDR3 sequences, roughly 14% of them present only once. The material sequenced was blood. These receptors were collected from a man aged 18 to 29 with Graves' ophthalmopathy.

This clonotype has ten or more counts. The J gene is TRBJ1-2, the V gene TRBV6-1; no clear D. The CDR3 runs to 14 residues. V dropped 3 bases and J dropped 4 bases, with 12 bases sitting between them. The germline V gene has CDR1 MNHNS and CDR2 SASEGT. The DNA of the CDR3 is TGTGCCAGCAGTGAGGCAGCGTCTCTCTATGGCTACACCTTC. This gives the protein CASSEAASLYGYTF.

About this clonotype itself: The germline gene is not matched at one end of the junction; a read error may be the cause. This chain connects TRBV2 to TRBJ1-5; possible D gene TRBD1, 6 bases. Germline CDR1 and CDR2: SNHLY and FYNNEI. This CDR3 spans 15 amino acids. Here the CDR3 DNA reads TGTGCCACTAACCGGGACACCTATAGCGATCAGCCCCAGCATTTT. It encodes CATNRDTYSDQPQHF.

This clonotype has a handful of counts. The chain is built from TRBV19 and TRBJ2-3; no definite D call. The CDR3 covers 15 residues. The V gene's germline CDR1 is LNHDA and CDR2 SQIVND (reference sequence). Trimming took 6 bases from V and 2 from J, leaving 15 bases between them. The CDR3: CASRTFGGNTDTQYF. Here the CDR3 DNA reads TGTGCCAGTAGAACCTTTGGCGGAAACACAGATACGCAGTATTTT.